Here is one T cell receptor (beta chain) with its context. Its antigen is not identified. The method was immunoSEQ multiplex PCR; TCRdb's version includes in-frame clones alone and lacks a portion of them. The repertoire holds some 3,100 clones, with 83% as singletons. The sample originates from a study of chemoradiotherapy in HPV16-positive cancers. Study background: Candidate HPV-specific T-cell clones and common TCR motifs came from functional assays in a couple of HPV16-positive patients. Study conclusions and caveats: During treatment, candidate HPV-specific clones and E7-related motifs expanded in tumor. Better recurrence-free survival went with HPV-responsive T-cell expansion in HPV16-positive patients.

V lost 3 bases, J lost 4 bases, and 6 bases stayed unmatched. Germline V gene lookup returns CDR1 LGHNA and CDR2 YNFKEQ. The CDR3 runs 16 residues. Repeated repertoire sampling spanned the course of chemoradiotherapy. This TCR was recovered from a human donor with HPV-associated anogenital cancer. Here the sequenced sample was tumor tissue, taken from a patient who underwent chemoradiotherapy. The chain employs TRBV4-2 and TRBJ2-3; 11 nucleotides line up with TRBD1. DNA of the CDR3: TGTGCCAGCAGCCAGCCCTCGGGACAGGGGGCAGATACGCAGTATTTT. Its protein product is CASSQPSGQGADTQYF.